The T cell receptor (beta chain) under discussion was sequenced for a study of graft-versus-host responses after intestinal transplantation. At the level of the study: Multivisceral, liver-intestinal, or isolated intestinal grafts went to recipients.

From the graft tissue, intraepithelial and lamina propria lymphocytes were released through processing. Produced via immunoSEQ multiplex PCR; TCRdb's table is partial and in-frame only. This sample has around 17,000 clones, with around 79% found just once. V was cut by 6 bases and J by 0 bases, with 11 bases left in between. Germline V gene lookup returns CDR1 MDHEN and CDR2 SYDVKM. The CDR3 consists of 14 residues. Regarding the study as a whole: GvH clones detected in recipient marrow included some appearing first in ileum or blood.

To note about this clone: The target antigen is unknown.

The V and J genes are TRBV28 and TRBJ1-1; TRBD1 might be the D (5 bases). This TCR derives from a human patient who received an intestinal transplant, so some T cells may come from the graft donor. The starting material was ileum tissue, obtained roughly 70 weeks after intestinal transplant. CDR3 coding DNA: TGTGCCAGCAGCCTCAGGGCCATGAACACTGAAGCTTTCTTT. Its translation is CASSLRAMNTEAFF. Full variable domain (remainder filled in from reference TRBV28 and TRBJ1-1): DVKVTQSSRYLVKRTGEKVFLECVQDMDHENMFWYRQDPGLGLRLIYFSYDVKMKEKGDIPEGYSVSREKKERFSLILESASTNQTSMYLCASSLRAMNTEAFFGQGTRLTVV.